The text below deals with one T cell receptor (beta chain). The length of the CDR3 is 15 residues. With 0 bases clipped from V and 0 bases from J, the junction kept 3 bases outside the gene matches. Germline V gives CDR1 SGHRS, CDR2 YFSETQ. Repertoires were generated with immunoSEQ multiplex PCR, while TCRdb's copy carries only in-frame clones and drops some. The profile covers 95,000 to 150,000 clones, with around 93% appearing a single time and around 0.96% taken by the ten largest. These data originate in a study of T cell responses to AZD1222 COVID-19 vaccine. The starting material was peripheral blood, obtained on day 0 of AZD1222 vaccination. The receptor was derived from an adult in good health. J is TRBJ2-7 and V is TRBV5-1; 7 nucleotides line up with TRBD2. The CDR3 sequence is CASSLVGTTSYEQYF. CDR3 nucleotides: TGCGCCAGCAGCTTGGTTGGGACTACCTCCTACGAGCAGTACTTC. Full variable domain (rest looked up from reference TRBV5-1 and TRBJ2-7): KAGVTQTPRYLIKTRGQQVTLSCSPISGHRSVSWYQQTPGQGLQFLFEYFSETQRNKGNFPGRFSGRQFSNSRSEMNVSTLELGDSALYLCASSLVGTTSYEQYFGPGTRLTVT.